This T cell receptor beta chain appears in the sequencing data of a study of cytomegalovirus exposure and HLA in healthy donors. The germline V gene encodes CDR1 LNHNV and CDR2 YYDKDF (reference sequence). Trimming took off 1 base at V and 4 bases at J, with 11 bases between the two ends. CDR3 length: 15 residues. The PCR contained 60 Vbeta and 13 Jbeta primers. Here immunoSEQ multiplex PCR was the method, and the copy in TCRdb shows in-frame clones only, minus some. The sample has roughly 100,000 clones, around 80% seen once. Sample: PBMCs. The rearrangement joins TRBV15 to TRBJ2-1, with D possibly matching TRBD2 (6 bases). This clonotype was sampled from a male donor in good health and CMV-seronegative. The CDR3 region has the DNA TGTGCCACCAGCAGAGTTAGCGGAGTATACAATGAGCAGTTCTTC. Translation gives CATSRVSGVYNEQFF.